This is a list of T cell receptor beta chains from one sample in a study of beta chain features in type 1 diabetes. The table came from immunoSEQ multiplex PCR; TCRdb's copy has only in-frame clones and leaves some out. Seen here are 130,000 to 150,000 clones, approximately 13% observed once, and the top ten hold less than 1.5%. The material sequenced was central memory CD4+ T cells from blood. The source of these receptors is a man aged 18 to 30 with type 1 diabetes. CDR3s leave out the opening cysteine and the closing phenylalanine or tryptophan. Fields, in order: V gene, J gene, clone size, CDR3 protein. Not all rows give a size; the values are once, few, many and, for expanded clones, a class.

>TRBV9|TRBJ2-3|few
ASSVGVSTDTQY
>TRBV5-1|TRBJ2-5|.
ASSPTSGEGTQY
>TRBV11-1|TRBJ1-1|.
ASSATGEDTEAF
>TRBV9|TRBJ1-3|.
ASSVGRTGGNTIY
>TRBV28|TRBJ2-7|few
ASSTLGPSYEQY
>TRBV7-9|TRBJ2-2|.
ASSLGESGELF
>TRBV29-1|TRBJ2-2|few
SASRDRATGELF
>TRBV5-1|TRBJ2-7|.
ASSLQGMWEQY
>TRBV28|TRBJ1-1|few
ASSLPGQSEAF
>TRBV9|TRBJ1-1|.
ASSPTTGAMNTEAF
>TRBV7-2|TRBJ1-2|.
ASSLDRGSYT
>TRBV6-1|TRBJ1-1|few
ASIYDRADTEAF
>TRBV7-2|TRBJ1-5|.
ASSPGTGGNQPQH
>TRBV5-8|TRBJ2-3|few
ASSQLAGGPEDTQY
>TRBV7-6|TRBJ2-7|.
ASSSRPTGAFYEQY
>TRBV29-1|TRBJ1-5|.
SPAVGQPQH
>TRBV9|TRBJ2-3|few
ASSRALTGDTQY
>TRBV30|TRBJ1-4|few
AWSGQGAGELF
>TRBV29-1|TRBJ1-2|.
SVVSPGQSVGYT
>TRBV2|TRBJ2-7|few
ASSEGPYEQY
>TRBV7-9|TRBJ2-2|.
ASSLLSGNTGELF
>TRBV10-2|TRBJ2-7|few
ASSERGYEQY
>TRBV7-9|TRBJ2-4|.
ASSLESGEAKNIQY
>TRBV19|TRBJ1-5|few
ASSRGTGQGGNQPQH
>TRBV14|TRBJ1-1|few
ASTQFDPVGEAF
>TRBV7-9|TRBJ2-3|.
ASSPGLATDTQY
>TRBV25-1|TRBJ1-1|.
SSSDSGTANTEAF
>TRBV7-9|TRBJ2-1|.
ASTSNPRAGDEQF
>TRBV29-1|TRBJ2-7|many
SVEVTTGESEQY
>TRBV30|TRBJ1-2|.
AWTPPSGNYGYT
>TRBV7-6|TRBJ2-7|.
ASSLSQGSYEQY
>TRBV18|TRBJ1-1|.
ASSTYPGEAF
>TRBV30|TRBJ2-2|.
AWSVELTGELF
>TRBV25-1|TRBJ1-1|few
ASRETGMNTEAF
>TRBV6-5|TRBJ2-1|.
ASSGSGGRHEQF
>TRBV29-1|TRBJ2-5|.
SVGPTSGSQTQY
>TRBV30|TRBJ1-6|.
AWSGTLDNSPLH
>TRBV7-2|TRBJ2-3|.
ASSLSPAGASTDTQY
>TRBV19|TRBJ1-1|few
ASSSTTEAF
>TRBV9|TRBJ2-7|few
ASSPWTGGEQY
>TRBV30|TRBJ1-2|.
AWSKTDRGLGSYT
>TRBV5-1|TRBJ2-5|few
ASSPTGAETQY
>TRBV7-8|TRBJ2-3|few
ASSPGTSTNTQY
>TRBV5-4|TRBJ2-5|many
ASSLVPQETQY
>TRBV5-1|TRBJ1-6|.
ASSLDHASYNSPLH
>TRBV28|TRBJ2-7|many
ASSQIRTSRPEQY
>TRBV6-6|TRBJ1-2|.
ASSYVFKDSNYGYT
>TRBV7-8|TRBJ2-5|.
ASSLFTTYQETQY
>TRBV11-2|TRBJ1-1|few
ASSTVMNTEAF
>TRBV10-2|TRBJ2-5|.
ASSGQGMETQY
>TRBV5-1|TRBJ1-1|.
ASSSKQGRENTEAF
>TRBV5-1|TRBJ1-2|few
ASSLGQENYGYT
>TRBV18|TRBJ2-5|.
ASSLGQGAQETQY